This T cell receptor (beta chain) was sequenced for a study of T cell repertoires in cytomegalovirus infection. Each CDR3 protein gets one entry after TCRdb re-called the reads with MiXCR. Of approximately 110,000 distinct CDR3 sequences listed, under 45% are singletons. Concerning this clonotype itself: Its target is not known. At one boundary the junction diverges from the germline segment, which might be a read error.

Germline CDR1 and CDR2: MNHNS and SASEGT. This CDR3 comprises 12 residues. The sequencing used CD8+ T cells from cultured PBMCs, collected from culture after CMV antigen stimulation. This receptor was obtained from a human donor in good health (CMV status not recorded). Some clones in this sample may be carry-over from other donors' samples. This chain connects TRBV6-1 to TRBJ1-5, with D tentatively TRBD1 (5 bases). This CDR3 reads CASRNGRQLQHF. CDR3 nucleotide sequence: TGTGCCAGCAGAAATGGACGACAGCTCCAGCATTTT.